This TCR beta chain was obtained from a study of human T cells and chemical hapten exposure. This clonotype occurred a few times. Its antigen is not identified. In the original processing: Samples contained a median of about 100,000 TCRs, with a range of roughly 23,224 to 700,000. TCRdb re-called the RACE reads through MiXCR, storing one row per CDR3 protein. These V and J calls are TCRdb output, not the study's own analysis. The table records over 65,000 distinct CDR3 sequences, 11% of them present only once. The germline gives CDR1 MNHNS, CDR2 SASEGT. V was cut by 7 bases and J by 5 bases, with 11 bases left in between. This CDR3 has 12 amino acids. Time point meaning: patch test 3, about 24 weeks after DPC sensitization. Treatment given: therapeutic diphenylcyclopropenone sensitization with weekly scalp DPC. The study, taken as a whole, reports: The study found that DPC sensitization did not change TCRs above 1 in 1000 frequency. Since the donors had alopecia, their immune response may not be the same as that of healthy people.

The chain joins TRBV6-1 to TRBJ2-5; the D is unclear. The specimen comprised whole blood, sampled in connection with sensitization to the hapten diphenylcyclopropenone (DPC). The clonotype was recovered from a woman between 45 and 65 years old with alopecia areata. Some clones in this sample may be carry-over from other donors' samples. The CDR3 region is CASTRVPETQYF. CDR3 DNA: TGTGCCAGCACACGGGTCCCCGAGACCCAGTACTTC.